The 5 T cell receptor beta chains in this list originate from one sample, sequenced in a study of monozygotic twins with inflammatory bowel disease. TCRdb reprocessed the 5' RACE reads, with one entry per CDR3 protein and no DNA. The sample has some 400,000 distinct CDR3 sequences. The material sequenced was blood. The receptors derive from a human donor with ulcerative colitis or Crohn's disease, or a healthy co-twin of an affected twin (not recorded which).

The rearrangement joins TRBV18 to TRBJ1-1; no DNA is available, so the TRBD1 call from TCRdb remains unchecked. Germline CDR1 and CDR2: KGHSH and LQKENI. The CDR3 totals 14 residues. CDR3 in amino acids: CASSRDTLGTEAFF.

The chain recombines TRBV6-5 with TRBJ1-5; TCRdb indicates TRBD1, and absent DNA this call remains unverified. Germline-derived CDR1 and CDR2 are MNHEY and SVGAGI. The CDR3 contains 17 residues. CDR3: CASITPRAGASNQPQHF.

V gene TRBV20-1 combines with J gene TRBJ2-1; TCRdb proposes TRBD2, but this gene call is untestable without DNA. The germline CDR1 and CDR2 sequences are DFQATT and SNEGSKA (reference sequence). The length of the CDR3 is 13 residues. The CDR3 here is CSAREGRALEQFF.

CDR3 region: CASRSTAAGFTEAFF. V and J are TRBV5-1 and TRBJ1-1. This CDR3 region has 15 residues. Germline loops: CDR1 SGHRS, CDR2 YFSETQ.

This rearrangement joins TRBV2 to TRBJ2-1; TCRdb indicates TRBD1, and absent DNA this call remains unverified. Germline lookup yields CDR1 SNHLY and CDR2 FYNNEI. The CDR3 has 13 amino acids. Here the CDR3 reads CASSDLGNNEQFF.